The 22 T cell receptor beta chains below come from one sample, sequenced in a study of molecular identifiers for immune sequencing clone quantification. From the PCR reads, TCRdb called clonotypes with MiXCR, one entry per CDR3 protein. The sample consists of approximately 500,000 distinct CDR3 sequences, over 20% of them appearing once. Sequencing was performed on naive CD8+ T cells from blood, with Jurkat cell RNA spiked in. Subset meaning: FACS-sorted CD8+CD4-CCR7+CD45RA+ naive T cells. These TCRs come from a human donor in good health. Some libraries in this study had Jurkat cell RNA spiked in.

The chain has TRBV12-3 or TRBV12-4 and TRBJ2-5, with D perhaps matching TRBD1 or TRBD2 (6 bases each). Trimming pared 6 bases from V and 3 bases from J, leaving 14 bases between. The CDR3 covers 14 residues. The chain's CDR3 is CASSLPGAKETQYF. The CDR3 nucleotides read TGTGCCAGCAGCCTCCCGGGGGCTAAAGAGACCCAGTACTTC.

This clonotype was seen at least ten times. The chain combines TRBV4-3 with TRBJ2-7; maybe TRBD2 (6 bases). This CDR3 comprises 16 residues. The V gene lost 0 bases and the J gene lost 5 bases, with 17 bases spanning the gap. Germline CDR1 is LGHNA and CDR2 is YSLEER. The CDR3, as DNA: TGCGCCAGCAGCCAAGATCAGGTGGGAGCGGGCCACGAGCAGTACTTC. This translates into CASSQDQVGAGHEQYF.

The sample holds a few counts of this clonotype. The chain joins TRBV11-2 to TRBJ2-2, with D perhaps TRBD2 (5 bases). Between the trimmed V and J ends, which lost 5 bases and 15 bases, there was a span of 25 bases. CDR3 length: 15 amino acids. CDR1 and CDR2 from the germline V gene are SGHAT and FQNNGV. The DNA for the CDR3 is TGTGCCAGCAGCCCTGGGGTGCGGGCAGACCCCATATTGTTTTTT. Protein sequence: CASSPGVRADPILFF.

This clonotype has just one count. A much more abundant neighbour one base away suggests this may be a read error. V gene TRBV25-1 combines with J gene TRBJ2-5, with D hard to call. The length of the CDR3 is 15 residues. In germline, CDR1 is MGHDK, CDR2 SYGVNS. This CDR3 is CASGEGYLYQETQYF. For the CDR3, the DNA is TGTGCCAGCGGTGAAGGGTACCTCTACCAAGAGACCCAGTACTTC.

The rearrangement links TRBV19 to TRBJ1-1; no clear D. Germline V gives CDR1 LNHDA, CDR2 SQIVND (reference sequence). V gave up 7 bases and J gave up 10 bases, with 16 bases separating them. This CDR3 contains 12 residues. The CDR3: CASTSQARGAFF. The DNA for the CDR3 is TGTGCCAGTACCTCCCAGGCCCGAGGAGCTTTCTTT.

The chain carries TRBV10-3 and TRBJ1-5; D is perhaps TRBD1 (6 bases). The germline V gene has CDR1 ENHRY and CDR2 SYGVKD. V lost 3 bases to trimming and J lost 5 bases, with 11 bases between them. The CDR3 runs to 14 residues. CDR3 bases: TGTGCCATCAGTGAAGAGGACAGCGATCAGCCCCAGCATTTT. Amino acids: CAISEEDSDQPQHF.

This clonotype was recorded at least ten times. V is TRBV30 and J is TRBJ2-7, with TRBD2 matching 7 bases. The junction had 4 bases not matched to a gene; V was cut back by 2 bases and J by 6 bases. The CDR3 runs 12 residues. Germline CDR1 and CDR2: GTSNPN and SVGIG (reference sequence). The CDR3: CAWSMSGGEQYF. In nucleotides, the CDR3 is TGTGCCTGGAGTATGTCGGGGGGCGAGCAGTACTTC.

As to this clonotype: One end of the junction does not line up with germline, which may come from a read error. V gene TRBV5-1 combines with J gene TRBJ2-7; D is undetermined. The germline V gene has CDR1 SGHRS and CDR2 YFSETQ. This CDR3 comprises 13 residues. CDR3 nucleotides: TGCGCCAGCAGACCAGAGAGCTCCCACGAGCAGTACTTC. Its protein product is CASRPESSHEQYF.

V is TRBV3-1 and J is TRBJ2-5; D gene ambiguous. The CDR3 has 13 amino acids. Germline V gene lookup returns CDR1 LGHDT and CDR2 YNNKEL (reference sequence). Trimming took 4 bases from V and 4 from J, leaving 10 bases between them. CDR3 sequence reads: CASSLTLAETQYF. CDR3 nucleotides: TGTGCCAGCAGCCTAACCCTGGCAGAGACCCAGTACTTC.

This clonotype was found a few times. V usage is TRBV6-5 and J usage is TRBJ2-5; 10 bases match TRBD1. Trimming cost V 0 bases and J 4 bases; bases outside gene matches: 14. CDR3 length: 19 amino acids. The germline gives CDR1 MNHEY, CDR2 SVGAGI. The CDR3 bases are TGTGCCAGCAGTTACTCGCTGACCGGGACAGGGGCGATAGTAGAGACCCAGTACTTC. This translates into CASSYSLTGTGAIVETQYF.

V and J are TRBV21-1 and TRBJ1-4; the table's TRBD1 call for D was not verified on the DNA. TRBV21-1 is labeled a pseudogene. The CDR3 extends over 14 amino acids. The CDR3 loop reads CASSKPPNNEKLLF. The CDR3 DNA reads TGTGCCAGCAGCAAACCCCCGAATAATGAAAAACTGCTTTTT.

J is TRBJ2-1 and V is TRBV20-1, with TRBD2 matching over 13 bases. Trimming removed 1 base from V and 10 bases from J; junction bases left unmatched: 10. There are 16 residues in the CDR3. The germline V gene has CDR1 DFQATT and CDR2 SNEGSKA (reference sequence). In DNA form, the CDR3 reads TGCAGTGCTAGAGTCCCAACTAGCGGGAGGGCCGGGGAGCAGTTCTTC. As protein: CSARVPTSGRAGEQFF.

This clonotype occurred many times. The chain uses TRBV29-1 and TRBJ2-1; D may match TRBD1 or TRBD2 (5 bases each). The CDR3 sequence is 14 residues long. CDR1 SQVTM and CDR2 ANQGSEA come from the germline V gene. V was cut by 4 bases and J by 4 bases, with 14 bases left in between. CDR3 nucleotides: TGCAGCGTTGGGGGGTTGAGAGGTTACAATGAGCAGTTCTTC. It yields the protein CSVGGLRGYNEQFF.

This clonotype was picked up many times. The V gene is TRBV6-5, the J gene TRBJ2-3; D could derive from TRBD1 or TRBD2 (6 bases each). The CDR3 has 16 amino acids. Germline V gene data show CDR1 as MNHEY and CDR2 as SVGAGI. V was cut by 2 bases and J by 0 bases, with 12 bases left in between. DNA of the CDR3: TGTGCCAGCAGTTACACGGAGGGGGGTAGCACAGATACGCAGTATTTT. Its protein product is CASSYTEGGSTDTQYF.

This clonotype was seen many times. V usage is TRBV13 and J usage is TRBJ1-2; possibly TRBD1 for D (5 bases). V was trimmed by 8 bases and J by 1 base, leaving 11 bases between them. The CDR3 contains 13 residues. Per germline, CDR1 PRHDT and CDR2 FYEKMQ (reference sequence). Here the CDR3 reads CASSAGLNYGYTF. The DNA of the CDR3 is TGTGCCAGCTCAGCGGGACTTAACTATGGCTACACCTTC.

Worth noting for this clonotype: Given a much more abundant clone one base away, this may be a read error. The J gene is TRBJ1-2, the V gene TRBV6-1; 7 bases match TRBD1. Germline V CDR1 and CDR2: MNHNS, SASEGT. The CDR3 is 15 residues long. Written as DNA, the CDR3 is TGTGCCAGCAGTGAGAGGACAGGCACTAACTATGGCTACGCCTTC. Translation gives CASSERTGTNYGYAF.

Worth noting for this clonotype: It may be a read error: a sequence one base away is much more abundant. The rearrangement links TRBV27 to TRBJ1-1; D is undetermined. Trimming pared 4 bases from V and 6 bases from J, leaving 15 bases between. The CDR3 is 14 residues long. Germline CDR1 is MNHEY and CDR2 is SMNVEV (reference sequence). The CDR3 reads CASSSNSASPEAFF. The CDR3 DNA is TGTGCCAGCAGTTCTAATTCGGCGAGCCCTGAAGCTTTCTTT.

This clonotype was detected only a few times. V usage is TRBV7-2 and J usage is TRBJ2-2; 7 positions agree with TRBD2. The CDR3 spans 16 residues. CDR1 is SGHTA and CDR2 is FQGNSA in the germline V gene. V was clipped by 2 bases and J by 6 bases; unmatched bases: 9. The CDR3 region is CASSLMGGSFAGELFF. The CDR3 coding sequence is TGTGCCAGCAGCTTAATGGGCGGGAGTTTTGCCGGGGAGCTGTTTTTT. Variable domain in full (rest from reference TRBV7-2 and TRBJ2-2): GAGVSQSPSNKVTEKGKDVELRCDPISGHTALYWYRQSLGQGLEFLIYFQGNSAPDKSGLPSDRFSAERTGGSVSTLTIQRTQQEDSAVYLCASSLMGGSFAGELFFGEGSRLTVL.

As concerns this clonotype: One end of the junction is discordant with germline, which a read error may explain. The chain carries TRBV6-6 and TRBJ1-4; the D is unclear. The CDR3 is 13 residues long. From germline, CDR1 is MNHNY and CDR2 SVGAGI (reference sequence). The chain's CDR3 is CTSSYFVGEKLFF. The CDR3 DNA reads as TGTACCAGCAGTTATTTCGTTGGAGAAAAACTGTTTTTT.

As regards this clonotype: One base away lies a much larger clone, so this may be a sequencing read error. The chain uses TRBV27 and TRBJ2-7, with D possibly called TRBD1 or TRBD2 (6 bases each). CDR1 is MNHEY and CDR2 is SMNVEV in the germline V gene (reference sequence). The length of the CDR3 is 15 residues. The CDR3 DNA reads TGTGCCAGAAGTTTAAGAGGGGGGACGTACTACGAGCAGTACTTC. The encoded protein is CARSLRGGTYYEQYF.

As for this clonotype: Since the CDR3 does not end with the conserved phenylalanine or tryptophan, this likely comes from a read error. The chain has TRBV6-2 or TRBV6-3 and TRBJ2-1; TRBD2 aligns across 9 bases. Germline loops: CDR1 MNHEY, CDR2 SVGEGT. There are 14 residues in the CDR3. J gave up 7 bases and V 5 bases, and 6 bases lay outside the gene matches. The CDR3 is CASSRAGGANEQFL. For the CDR3, the DNA is TGTGCCAGCAGTAGAGCGGGAGGTGCGAATGAGCAGTTCCTC.

This clonotype was recorded a few times. The chain is built from TRBV4-2 and TRBJ2-7; D is ambiguous. V was trimmed by 2 bases and J by 2 bases, leaving 7 bases between them. CDR1 is LGHNA, CDR2 YNFKEQ, per germline. The CDR3 contains 13 residues. As DNA, the CDR3 is TGTGCCAGCAGCCAATTTTCGACCTACGAGCAGTACTTC. Protein sequence: CASSQFSTYEQYF.